Below are 17 T cell receptor beta chains sequenced from a single sample in a study of cytomegalovirus exposure and HLA in healthy donors. Using immunoSEQ multiplex PCR, the repertoire was profiled, and TCRdb retains in-frame clones only, with some absent. In the table there are 130,000 or so clones, over 65% of which are singletons. Sequencing was carried out using PBMCs. These receptor sequences come from a woman in her twenties or thirties in good health and CMV-seronegative.

This clone was seen a few times. V usage is TRBV12-5 and J usage is TRBJ2-7; 8 bases agree with TRBD1. Trimming cost V 1 base and J 5 bases; bases outside gene matches: 7. This CDR3 region has 15 residues. CDR1 is LGHNT, CDR2 FRNRAP, per germline. CDR3 region: CASGLGTGTFDEQYF. In DNA form, the CDR3 reads TGTGCTAGTGGTTTGGGGACAGGGACTTTCGACGAGCAGTACTTC. Together with reference TRBV12-5 and TRBJ2-7, the CDR3 gives the full variable domain: DARVTQTPRHKVTEMGQEVTMRCQPILGHNTVFWYRQTMMQGLELLAYFRNRAPLDDSGMPKDRFSAEMPDATLATLKIQPSEPRDSAVYFCASGLGTGTFDEQYFGPGTRLTVT.

The V gene is TRBV2, the J gene TRBJ1-2, with D perhaps TRBD1 (6 bases). V dropped 11 bases and J dropped 2 bases, with 12 bases sitting between them. Germline CDR1 is SNHLY and CDR2 is FYNNEI. The CDR3 is 12 amino acids. CDR3 sequence: CAGTGSNYGYTF. The CDR3 DNA reads as TGTGCCGGCACAGGGTCCAACTATGGCTACACCTTC.

The gene calls are TRBV27 and TRBJ1-2, with 7 bases lining up with TRBD1. CDR3 length: 15 residues. Unmatched junction bases numbered 5, after V lost 2 bases and J lost 2 bases. In germline, CDR1 is MNHEY, CDR2 SMNVEV (reference sequence). For the CDR3, the DNA is TGTGCCAGCAGTTTAACAGAACAGGGGAACTATGGCTACACCTTC. Amino acid sequence: CASSLTEQGNYGYTF.

The rearrangement joins TRBV5-4 to TRBJ1-3; D remains ambiguous. The V gene's germline CDR1 is SGHNT and CDR2 YYREEE (reference sequence). Trimming took off 4 bases at V and 0 bases at J, with 5 bases between the two ends. The CDR3 loop spans 13 amino acids. The CDR3 loop is CASSPFSGNTIYF. The CDR3 bases are TGTGCCAGCAGCCCCTTCTCTGGAAACACCATATATTTT.

This chain joins TRBV7-2 and TRBJ1-2; D ambiguous. Germline lookup yields CDR1 SGHTA and CDR2 FQGNSA. The ends were cut back, 6 bases at V and 3 bases at J, with 8 bases in the middle. The CDR3 extends over 12 amino acids. This chain's CDR3 is CASRLTYYGYTF. The CDR3 bases are TGTGCCAGCAGGTTGACATACTATGGCTACACCTTC.

This clone has just a few counts. This CDR3 is also generated by other DNA sequences in the sample. This rearrangement joins TRBV9 to TRBJ2-2; D gene unclear. Looked up from germline, CDR1 is SGDLS and CDR2 is YYNGEE. Trimming took off 0 bases at V and 5 bases at J, with 11 bases between the two ends. The length of the CDR3 is 15 residues. The CDR3 DNA follows: TGTGCCAGCAGCGTAGGTCCCCGAGGAACCGGGGAGCTGTTTTTT. Its translation is CASSVGPRGTGELFF.

This clone appeared once. The chain employs TRBV7-2 and TRBJ1-2, with D unclear. V was cut by 1 base and J by 3 bases, with 9 bases left in between. Germline CDR1 and CDR2: SGHTA and FQGNSA. CDR3 length: 14 amino acids. CDR3 coding DNA: TGTGCCAGCAGCTTAGGGGCTGGATACTATGGCTACACCTTC. Residues: CASSLGAGYYGYTF.

V usage is TRBV6-5 and J usage is TRBJ2-3; D is perhaps TRBD1 (7 bases). V was clipped by 0 bases and J by 3 bases, with 10 bases between them. The CDR3 spans 15 residues. Germline V CDR1 and CDR2: MNHEY, SVGAGI. The chain's CDR3 is CASSYSTGRTDTQYF. For the CDR3, the DNA is TGTGCCAGCAGTTACTCGACAGGGAGGACAGATACGCAGTATTTT.

This clone came up a few times. V usage is TRBV9 and J usage is TRBJ2-7, with TRBD1 identical over 9 bases. Germline lookup yields CDR1 SGDLS and CDR2 YYNGEE. CDR3 length equals 16 residues. The V segment lost 3 bases and the J segment 3 bases; nucleotides outside the gene matches: 10. Here the CDR3 DNA reads TGTGCCAGCAGCGAGGGATTCGGACAGGGGCTCTACGAGCAGTACTTC. Amino acid sequence: CASSEGFGQGLYEQYF. The variable domain in full, completed from reference TRBV9 and TRBJ2-7, reads DSGVTQTPKHLITATGQRVTLRCSPRSGDLSVYWYQQSLDQGLQFLIQYYNGEERAKGNILERFSAQQFPDLHSELNLSSLELGDSALYFCASSEGFGQGLYEQYFGPGTRLTVT.

To note about this clone: Other DNA sequences in the same sample also yield this CDR3. The chain joins TRBV19 to TRBJ2-1, with D possibly matching TRBD2 (6 bases). Trimming left V 5 bases short and J 0 bases short, with 8 bases between. The germline V gene has CDR1 LNHDA and CDR2 SQIVND (reference sequence). The CDR3 consists of 14 residues. The CDR3 here is CASSVSGSYNEQFF. As DNA, the CDR3 is TGTGCCAGTAGTGTTAGCGGCTCCTACAATGAGCAGTTCTTC.

V and J are TRBV7-6 and TRBJ1-3, with 7 bases that match TRBD1. The CDR3 has 14 residues. V trimming: 1 base; J trimming: 5 bases; junction bases outside the gene matches: 2. Germline CDR1 and CDR2: SGHVS and FNYEAQ. CDR3 loop: CASSLGQGRNTIYF. Here the CDR3 DNA reads TGTGCCAGCAGCTTAGGACAGGGTCGAAACACCATATATTTT.

Many counts were recorded for this clone. This chain links TRBV5-1 with TRBJ2-2; 9 bases fit TRBD1. This CDR3 is 15 amino acids long. Per germline, CDR1 SGHRS and CDR2 YFSETQ. The J segment lost 5 bases and the V segment lost 5 bases, leaving 7 bases of the junction unmatched. Written as DNA, the CDR3 is TGCGCCAGCAGGGTCGGGACAGGGCGGACCGGGGAGCTGTTTTTT. This translates into CASRVGTGRTGELFF. Full variable domain (remainder filled in from reference TRBV5-1 and TRBJ2-2): KAGVTQTPRYLIKTRGQQVTLSCSPISGHRSVSWYQQTPGQGLQFLFEYFSETQRNKGNFPGRFSGRQFSNSRSEMNVSTLELGDSALYLCASRVGTGRTGELFFGEGSRLTVL.

The chain couples TRBV4-3 to TRBJ2-2; D gene ambiguous. V lost 0 bases to trimming and J lost 6 bases, with 8 bases between them. The CDR3 is made up of 14 amino acids. Germline CDR1 is LGHNA and CDR2 is YSLEER. CDR3 residues: CASSQDMAAGELFF. In DNA, the CDR3 is TGCGCCAGCAGCCAAGATATGGCGGCCGGGGAGCTGTTTTTT.

This chain links TRBV6-1 with TRBJ2-3; 7 nucleotides line up with TRBD2. CDR1 is MNHNS, CDR2 SASEGT, per germline. This CDR3 spans 14 amino acids. V lost 8 bases and J lost 5; bases outside the gene matches: 10. CDR3 DNA sequence: TGTGCCAGCCGGCCGCTGGGAGGGATAGATACGCAGTATTTT. This sequence encodes CASRPLGGIDTQYF.

This clone showed up just once. The gene calls are TRBV5-4 and TRBJ1-6; 10 bases agree with TRBD1. V lost 4 bases and J lost 10; bases outside the gene matches: 8. The CDR3 totals 15 residues. Germline lookup yields CDR1 SGHNT and CDR2 YYREEE (reference sequence). The chain's CDR3 is CASSARQGAGSPLHF. As DNA, the CDR3 is TGTGCCAGCAGCGCACGACAGGGGGCCGGGTCACCCCTCCACTTT.

Here the CDR3 reads CASSTRQGLSSFNYGYTF. The CDR3 DNA follows: TGTGCCAGCAGCACTCGACAGGGATTATCCAGCTTTAACTATGGCTACACCTTC. V and J are TRBV7-2 and TRBJ1-2, with 7 bases fitting TRBD1. Looked up from germline, CDR1 is SGHTA and CDR2 is FQGNSA. The trim removed 5 bases at V and 1 base at J, leaving 16 bases unmatched. CDR3 length equals 18 residues. The entire variable domain, with the rest obtained from reference TRBV7-2 and TRBJ1-2, is as follows: GAGVSQSPSNKVTEKGKDVELRCDPISGHTALYWYRQSLGQGLEFLIYFQGNSAPDKSGLPSDRFSAERTGGSVSTLTIQRTQQEDSAVYLCASSTRQGLSSFNYGYTFGSGTRLTVV.

The chain couples TRBV9 to TRBJ2-2; D perhaps matches TRBD1 (5 bases). The CDR3 is 16 residues long. In germline, CDR1 is SGDLS, CDR2 YYNGEE. Trimming stripped 4 bases from V and 3 bases from J, with 16 bases between. The CDR3 DNA follows: TGTGCCAGCAGCACCAGGGCCAGGTCGGACACCGGGGAGCTGTTTTTT. This encodes CASSTRARSDTGELFF. The full variable domain, its missing parts supplied by reference TRBV9 and TRBJ2-2, is DSGVTQTPKHLITATGQRVTLRCSPRSGDLSVYWYQQSLDQGLQFLIQYYNGEERAKGNILERFSAQQFPDLHSELNLSSLELGDSALYFCASSTRARSDTGELFFGEGSRLTVL.